This T cell receptor (beta chain) was observed in a study of cytomegalovirus exposure and HLA in healthy donors. Broader study findings: Reportedly, diagnosis of cytomegalovirus status by the classifier showed high specificity and sensitivity.

Clones were sequenced by immunoSEQ multiplex PCR, and TCRdb holds only the in-frame ones, with some missing. The sample includes 150,000 to 200,000 clones, around nine tenths of them seen just once. Only one count was recorded for this clone. Its cognate antigen is unknown. The V and J ends lost 1 base and 8 bases respectively, with 15 bases between them. The germline CDR1 and CDR2 sequences are LGHNA and YSLEER. CDR3 length: 15 amino acids. The TCR comes from a man in his late teens or twenties in good health and CMV-seropositive. Sequencing input: PBMCs. This sequence joins TRBV4-3 and TRBJ1-3; weak D call: TRBD1 (5 bases). The CDR3: CASSQGTGRRDTIYF. The CDR3 DNA is TGCGCCAGCAGCCAAGGAACAGGCAGGAGAGACACCATATATTTT.